This T cell receptor beta chain derives from a study of T cells in Graves' hyperthyroidism and ophthalmopathy. As regards this clonotype: Antigen unknown.

General observations from the study: The majority of expanded thyroid clonotypes above 0.001 also appeared in blood.

It was RNA transcripts that yielded the amplified TCR beta CDR3 regions. TCR CDR3 regions were first amplified by RT-PCR with HTBI primers. TCRdb passed the multiplex PCR reads through MiXCR, listing each CDR3 protein once. The repertoire holds around 700,000 distinct CDR3 sequences, with under 45% as singletons. Sequenced: blood. This receptor was obtained from a woman between 35 and 50 years old with Graves' hyperthyroidism.

The CDR3 nucleotides read TGTGCCAGCAGTTGGGGCACGCGTTTAGCAGCTTTCTCTGGAAACACCATATATTTT. Residues: CASSWGTRLAAFSGNTIYF. This rearrangement joins TRBV12-3 or TRBV12-4 to TRBJ1-3, with D perhaps matching TRBD1 (5 bases). Trimming pared 4 bases from V and 0 bases from J, leaving 22 bases between. The CDR3 extends over 19 amino acids.